These T cell receptor beta chains were read from a single sample in a study of T cell changes during pregnancy in multiple sclerosis. Here immunoSEQ multiplex PCR was the method, and the copy in TCRdb shows in-frame clones only, minus some. The data hold 64,000 or so clones, with almost 97% observed a single time. Sequences were derived from CD8+ T cells from peripheral blood mononuclear cells, sampled after pregnancy. The receptors come from a female donor with multiple sclerosis, enrolled in a pregnancy study. CDR3s include the opening cysteine and the closing phenylalanine or tryptophan. The D gene is left open where the match is weak. Only some rows state a clone size, as once, few, many or a class for expanded clones.

TRBD2	.	TRBV7-9	TRBJ2-1	TGTGCCAGCAGCCTAAGCGGGAGCTCCTACAATGAGCAGTTCTTC	CASSLSGSSYNEQFF
.	.	TRBV2	TRBJ2-5	TGTGCCAGCAGAGTGCCGGGCGCGAATACAGGAGGGCAAGAGACCCAGTACTTC	CASRVPGANTGGQETQYF
.	.	TRBV29-1	TRBJ2-7	TGCAGCGTTGAGGGGGGGCTGGGAAGGTCCTACGAGCAGTACTTC	CSVEGGLGRSYEQYF
TRBD1	.	TRBV30	TRBJ1-3	TGTGCCTGGAGGACAGGGGCTGGAAACACCATATATTTT	CAWRTGAGNTIYF
TRBD2	.	TRBV29-1	TRBJ2-1	TGCAGCGTCCCAGTCCCCTACTCGGCGGGAGGCTCTGAGCAGTTCTTC	CSVPVPYSAGGSEQFF
TRBD1	.	TRBV2	TRBJ1-5	TGTGCAAGCGGGACAGGGATCAGCAATCAGCCCCAGCATTTT	CASGTGISNQPQHF
.	.	TRBV7-9	TRBJ1-1	TGTGCCAGCAGCTTAGGAACAGTGACTGAAGCTTTCTTT	CASSLGTVTEAFF
.	.	TRBV5-6	TRBJ2-1	TGTGCCAGCAGCGGACCCACAGGACCCAATGAGCAGTTCTTC	CASSGPTGPNEQFF
TRBD2	once	TRBV4-1	TRBJ2-7	TGCGCCAGCAGCGGGGTCGGGAGGCCCTACGAGCAGTACTTC	CASSGVGRPYEQYF
.	.	TRBV27	TRBJ1-5	TGTGCCAGCAGTTTAAGGCAGGAATATCAGCCCCAGCATTTT	CASSLRQEYQPQHF
.	.	TRBV27	TRBJ1-5	TGTGCCAGCAGTCCCATAGGGGGGGGGAACAATCAGCCCCAGCATTTT	CASSPIGGGNNQPQHF
TRBD1	.	TRBV10-3	TRBJ2-5	TGTGCCATCAGTGGACAGGGGCAGTACCAAGAGACCCAGTACTTC	CAISGQGQYQETQYF
TRBD2	.	TRBV7-2	TRBJ2-7	TGTGCCAGCAGCTTGACTAGCGGGAGGCGGGGAGACGAGCAGTACTTC	CASSLTSGRRGDEQYF
.	.	TRBV28	TRBJ2-7	TGTGCCAGCAGTCCCCATGGTGGTAGCGGTAGCTCCTACGAGCAGTACTTC	CASSPHGGSGSSYEQYF
TRBD1	.	TRBV5-6	TRBJ1-4	TGTGCCAGCAGCTTCGGGACAGGCACAAAGGGGGCAACTAATGAAAAACTGTTTTTT	CASSFGTGTKGATNEKLFF
TRBD1	.	TRBV5-1	TRBJ2-7	TGCGCCAGCAGCTTGGAGGGACAGGGCAGCGAGCAGTACTTC	CASSLEGQGSEQYF
.	.	TRBV28	TRBJ1-3	TGTGCCAGCAGCTCTGGACACCCGTCTGGAAACACCATATATTTT	CASSSGHPSGNTIYF
TRBD2	.	TRBV4-2	TRBJ2-1	TGTGCCAGCAGCCTGATGGCCAGCGGGAGGGATGAGCAGTTCTTC	CASSLMASGRDEQFF
.	.	TRBV27	TRBJ1-1	TGTGCCAGCAGTCCCCTAGGCCTCGGGGCTGAAGCTTTCTTT	CASSPLGLGAEAFF
.	.	TRBV7-2	TRBJ2-7	TGTGCCAGCAGCCCTTCGGGAGTCCCCTACGAGCAGTACTTC	CASSPSGVPYEQYF
.	.	TRBV6-1	TRBJ1-2	TGTGCCAGCACCGACAGCTACTATGGCTACACCTTC	CASTDSYYGYTF
TRBD1	.	TRBV4-2	TRBJ2-7	TGTGCCAGCAGTCAAGGACAGGGGGCTTGGGAGCAGTACTTC	CASSQGQGAWEQYF
.	.	TRBV5-1	TRBJ2-7	TGCGCCAGCAGCTTGACGGGACACCCATCCTACGAGCAGTACTTC	CASSLTGHPSYEQYF
.	.	TRBV27	TRBJ2-7	TGTGCCAGCAGTTTTGCTACCTCCTACGAGCAGTACTTC	CASSFATSYEQYF
.	.	TRBV7-2	TRBJ2-1	TGTGCCAGCAGCTTATGGGAGGGCAGGGGAGGTGGGGGTGAGCAGTTCTTC	CASSLWEGRGGGGEQFF
TRBD2	.	TRBV4-3	TRBJ2-1	TGCGCCAGCAGCCCAATAGGGCTAGCGGGAGGGCCAAGGAATGAGCAGTTCTTC	CASSPIGLAGGPRNEQFF
.	many	TRBV30	TRBJ1-5	TGTGCCTGGAGTGTACGTCGTGGGGGGTATCAGCCCCAGCATTTT	CAWSVRRGGYQPQHF
.	.	TRBV4-1	TRBJ1-5	TGCGCCAGCAGCCTTACGGGGAGGGCGGATCAGCCCCAGCATTTT	CASSLTGRADQPQHF
TRBD1	.	TRBV30	TRBJ2-5	TGTGCCTGTTCTCCCGGGACAGGGGAAGAGACCCAGTACTTC	CACSPGTGEETQYF
.	.	TRBV27	TRBJ1-1	TGTGCCAGCAGCACGCTTCGGGGCACTGAAGCTTTCTTT	CASSTLRGTEAFF
.	.	TRBV27	TRBJ2-1	TGTGCCAGCACTCCCTCTCTCTCCTACAATGAGCAGTTCTTC	CASTPSLSYNEQFF
.	.	TRBV5-1	TRBJ2-3	TGCGCCAGCAGTCCGTCGGACAGACATCCGGATACGCAGTATTTT	CASSPSDRHPDTQYF
.	.	TRBV29-1	TRBJ2-3	TGCAGTTCCGGCATCGGGAGCACAGATACGCAGTATTTT	CSSGIGSTDTQYF
.	.	TRBV21-1	TRBJ1-4	TGTGCCAGCAGCAAAGCTTCGACAGGGGCGAATGAGAATGAAAAACTGTTTTTT	CASSKASTGANENEKLFF
TRBD2	.	TRBV29-1	TRBJ2-4	TGCAGCGTTGCGGGGGAGGGTTCGGGAAGAAACATTCAGTACTTC	CSVAGEGSGRNIQYF
.	.	TRBV21-1	TRBJ2-3	TGTGCCAGCAGCAAAGCGACACCCAGGGGTGGCACAGATACGCAGTATTTT	CASSKATPRGGTDTQYF
.	.	TRBV7-8	TRBJ2-7	TGTGCCAGCAGCCTCGACAGGTCCTACGAGCAGTACTTC	CASSLDRSYEQYF
TRBD1	.	TRBV29-1	TRBJ2-3	TGCAGCGTTGAGGGAGCAATCCGGGACAGGGGAGGAATAGGTAGCACAGATACGCAGTATTTT	CSVEGAIRDRGGIGSTDTQYF
TRBD2	.	TRBV27	TRBJ2-1	TGTGCCACGACCGGACTAGCGGACCTGACTGAGCAGTTCTTC	CATTGLADLTEQFF
TRBD2	once	TRBV28	TRBJ2-3	TGTGCCAGCAGCGTAGCGGGAGACACAGATACGCAGTATTTT	CASSVAGDTDTQYF
TRBD2	.	TRBV4-1	TRBJ2-7	TGCGCCAGCAGCCAAGAGGCTAGCGGGACTTTGCACGAGCAGTACTTC	CASSQEASGTLHEQYF
.	.	TRBV7-6	TRBJ2-3	TGTGCCAGCAGCTTAGAAGTAACTCTCACAGATACGCAGTATTTT	CASSLEVTLTDTQYF
.	.	TRBV9	TRBJ2-7	TGTGCCAGCAGCGGACAGCCGTACTTC	CASSGQPYF
TRBD2	once	TRBV27	TRBJ2-3	TGTGCCAGCAGTTTAGTACTAGCGCGCACAGATACGCAGTATTTT	CASSLVLARTDTQYF
.	.	TRBV28	TRBJ1-2	TGTGCCACCGGGTGGCGGGGCCTTCTCTATGGCTACACCTTC	CATGWRGLLYGYTF
TRBD2	.	TRBV13	TRBJ2-1	TGTGCCAGCAGCTTAGGCCTGGGACTAGCGTACTACAATGAGCAGTTCTTC	CASSLGLGLAYYNEQFF
.	.	TRBV6-5	TRBJ1-2	TGTGCCAGCAGTAACCAGGGGTATGGCTATGGCTACACCTTC	CASSNQGYGYGYTF
.	.	TRBV28	TRBJ2-7	TGTGCCATAGCCGACGTAGCTTCTTACGAGCAGTACTTC	CAIADVASYEQYF
TRBD2	.	TRBV19	TRBJ2-1	TGTGCCAGTAGTGGCGGGTCTAGCGGGTTCAATGAGCAGTTCTTC	CASSGGSSGFNEQFF
.	.	TRBV27	TRBJ2-2	TGTGCCAGCAGTTTATCCCAAGAAGTAGCGGCGAACACCGGGGAGCTGTTTTTT	CASSLSQEVAANTGELFF
TRBD1	.	TRBV27	TRBJ1-5	TGTGCCAGCAGTGCGACAGGGAGTTGGCCCCAGCATTTT	CASSATGSWPQHF
.	.	TRBV4-3	TRBJ2-3	TGCGCCAGCAGCAACGCCGTGGGAGAAACAGATACGCAGTATTTT	CASSNAVGETDTQYF
.	.	TRBV14	TRBJ1-5	TGTGCCAGCAGCCGCCGACTACGGGGTAGAAAGGGATCGAATCAGCCCCAGCATTTT	CASSRRLRGRKGSNQPQHF
TRBD1	.	TRBV5-4	TRBJ1-1	TGTGCCAGCAGCAAGGGACAGTCTATGAACACTGAAGCTTTCTTT	CASSKGQSMNTEAFF
.	.	TRBV19	TRBJ1-1	TGTGCCAGTAGTATAGTATTGAACACTGAAGCTTTCTTT	CASSIVLNTEAFF
TRBD2	.	TRBV28	TRBJ2-7	TGTGCCAGCAGTTTAGGTAGCGGGAGTATCTCCTACGAGCAGTACTTC	CASSLGSGSISYEQYF
TRBD2	.	TRBV9	TRBJ2-7	TGTGCCAGCAGCGGAGGGAGGGAGGGATCCTACGAGCAGTACTTC	CASSGGREGSYEQYF
TRBD2	.	TRBV5-8	TRBJ2-1	TGTGCCAGCAGCTTGGACGGGACTAGCGTCTACAATGAGCAGTTCTTC	CASSLDGTSVYNEQFF
.	once	TRBV27	TRBJ2-7	TGTGCCAGCAGTTTATCTGGGCAGGGGCCGGGAGAGCAGTACTTC	CASSLSGQGPGEQYF
TRBD2	.	TRBV29-1	TRBJ2-2	TGCAGCGTTAAGGGAGGGGACTACACCGGGGAGCTGTTTTTT	CSVKGGDYTGELFF